These 27 T cell receptor beta chains came from one sample sequenced in a study of blood T cell repertoires in COVID-19. This table comes from immunoSEQ multiplex PCR, and its TCRdb copy is limited to in-frame clones, with some not included. The data show over 200,000 clones, more than 90% seen once. Material for sequencing was peripheral blood. The source of these receptors is a person aged 18-29 years with COVID-19, enrolled during active disease.

V usage is TRBV4-1 and J usage is TRBJ2-1; perhaps TRBD2 as D (5 bases). Trimming pared 0 bases from V and 8 bases from J, leaving 14 bases between. The germline V gene has CDR1 MGHRA and CDR2 YSYEKL. The CDR3 has 15 amino acids. CDR3 in amino acids: CASSQDGGPRDEQFF. The DNA of the CDR3 is TGCGCCAGCAGCCAAGATGGTGGACCGCGGGATGAGCAGTTCTTC.

This rearrangement joins TRBV24-1 to TRBJ2-3; D is unclear. The V end lost 0 bases, the J end lost 6 bases, and 3 bases lay between the germline ends. This CDR3 has 12 residues. Germline loops: CDR1 KGHDR, CDR2 SFDVKD. CDR3 residues: CATSDLSDTQYF. CDR3 DNA: TGTGCCACCAGTGATTTGTCGGATACGCAGTATTTT.

The chain is built from TRBV7-9 and TRBJ2-7; D gene uncertain. V shed 4 bases and J shed 6 bases, with 7 bases lying between them. This CDR3 spans 11 amino acids. In germline, CDR1 is SEHNR, CDR2 FQNEAQ (reference sequence). The CDR3 sequence: CASSSGFEQYF. For the CDR3, the DNA is TGTGCCAGCAGCTCCGGGTTCGAGCAGTACTTC.

This rearrangement joins TRBV5-1 to TRBJ2-7; maybe TRBD2 (7 bases). This CDR3 comprises 14 residues. Trimming took 3 bases from V and 6 from J, leaving 16 bases between them. Germline values: CDR1 SGHRS, CDR2 YFSETQ. As DNA, the CDR3 is TGCGCCAGCAGCTGGGGGGGGCCAGGGCCCGAGCAGTACTTC. As protein: CASSWGGPGPEQYF.

The chain carries TRBV27 and TRBJ1-1, with TRBD1 identical over 10 bases. The CDR3 covers 15 residues. In germline, CDR1 is MNHEY, CDR2 SMNVEV (reference sequence). V lost 6 bases, J lost 3 bases, and 7 bases stayed unmatched. Here the CDR3 reads CASRSPTGGYTEAFF. CDR3 bases: TGTGCCAGCAGATCTCCGACAGGGGGCTACACTGAAGCTTTCTTT.

On this clone itself: The sample has other DNA sequences that encode this CDR3 too. This sequence joins TRBV4-1 and TRBJ1-1, with D hard to call. Germline values: CDR1 MGHRA, CDR2 YSYEKL. The CDR3 sequence is 13 residues long. Trimming stripped 0 bases from V and 4 bases from J, with 6 bases between. Here the CDR3 DNA reads TGCGCCAGCAGCCAAGATCCGGGCACTGAAGCTTTCTTT. Translated: CASSQDPGTEAFF.

V usage is TRBV7-2 and J usage is TRBJ2-7, with no clear D. The CDR3 is made up of 13 amino acids. Germline loops: CDR1 SGHTA, CDR2 FQGNSA. The V end lost 5 bases, the J end lost 4 bases, and 12 bases lay between the germline ends. CDR3 in DNA: TGTGCCAGCAGCCCCCGCCACCTATACGAGCAGTACTTC. Translation gives CASSPRHLYEQYF.

This chain connects TRBV5-1 to TRBJ1-4; TRBD1 matches at 8 bases. The germline V gene encodes CDR1 SGHRS and CDR2 YFSETQ. CDR3 length: 15 amino acids. The V segment lost 5 bases and the J segment 7 bases; nucleotides outside the gene matches: 10. CDR3 coding DNA: TGCGCCAGCAGTCCTCAGGGGGCGCACGGTGAAAAACTGTTTTTT. This sequence encodes CASSPQGAHGEKLFF.

This clone was detected only once. This chain links TRBV12-3 or TRBV12-4 with TRBJ2-1; D call uncertain. There are 13 residues in the CDR3. Deletions cut 6 bases from V and 0 bases from J, with 6 bases between. CDR3 bases: TGTGCCAGCAGCCCCAGCTCCTACAATGAGCAGTTCTTC. Its translation: CASSPSSYNEQFF.

V usage is TRBV5-5 and J usage is TRBJ1-1; unclear D gene. CDR1 SGHKS and CDR2 YYEKEE come from the germline V gene (reference sequence). There are 13 residues in the CDR3. Deletions cut 0 bases from V and 4 bases from J, with 7 bases between. The CDR3 DNA reads as TGTGCCAGCAGCTTGGGCTCAGGCACTGAAGCTTTCTTT. This encodes CASSLGSGTEAFF.

This chain uses TRBV3-1 (or the pseudogene TRBV3-2) with TRBJ2-7; tentatively, D is TRBD2 (6 bases). The CDR3 has 15 amino acids. V gave up 0 bases and J gave up 0 bases, with 9 bases separating them. The germline V gene has CDR1 LGHDT and CDR2 YNNKEL (reference sequence). CDR3 protein: CASSQDMGGSYEQYF. The DNA for the CDR3 is TGTGCCAGCAGCCAAGATATGGGGGGCTCCTACGAGCAGTACTTC.

The chain uses TRBV2 and TRBJ2-3; 8 bases agree with TRBD2. The CDR3 spans 14 residues. Germline trimming cut 5 bases from V and 5 bases from J; bases unmatched to any gene: 6. Germline V lookup: CDR1 SNHLY, CDR2 FYNNEI. The CDR3 loop reads CASSSAGVRDTQYF. CDR3 nucleotide sequence: TGTGCCAGCAGTTCAGCGGGAGTCAGAGATACGCAGTATTTT. The whole variable domain, remainder taken from reference TRBV2 and TRBJ2-3, is EPEVTQTPSHQVTQMGQEVILRCVPISNHLYFYWYRQILGQKVEFLVSFYNNEISEKSEIFDDQFSVERPDGSNFTLKIRSTKLEDSAMYFCASSSAGVRDTQYFGPGTRLTVL.

The gene calls are TRBV5-4 and TRBJ1-6; TRBD1 might be the D (6 bases). V lost 2 bases and J lost 6, with 9 bases in between. The CDR3 spans 14 residues. Germline values: CDR1 SGHNT, CDR2 YYREEE (reference sequence). The CDR3 sequence is CASSLTGLNSPLHF. The CDR3, as DNA: TGTGCCAGCAGCTTAACAGGGCTTAATTCACCCCTCCACTTT.

The sample holds one count of this clone. The chain carries TRBV10-3 and TRBJ1-1, with 8 bases matching TRBD1. The germline V gene has CDR1 ENHRY and CDR2 SYGVKD. J gave up 7 bases and V 7 bases, and 11 bases lay outside the gene matches. The CDR3 loop spans 14 amino acids. The CDR3, as DNA: TGTGCCATCACCGTAGGACAGGGAGGAAGTGAAGCTTTCTTT. Translated, it gives CAITVGQGGSEAFF.

This clone was seen once. This chain uses TRBV5-6 with TRBJ1-1, with TRBD1 matching 11 bases. CDR3 length equals 14 residues. CDR1 and CDR2 (germline): SGHDT, YYEEEE. J gave up 7 bases and V 5 bases, and 7 bases lay outside the gene matches. Here the CDR3 reads CASSPGTGGSEAFF. The CDR3 DNA follows: TGTGCCAGCAGTCCAGGGACAGGGGGTAGTGAAGCTTTCTTT.

The V call is TRBV9, the J call TRBJ2-5, with D possibly matching TRBD2 (6 bases). The CDR3 is 14 residues long. Germline CDR1 SGDLS, CDR2 YYNGEE. Trimming removed 0 bases at V and 5 bases at J, with 11 bases between. The CDR3 reads CASSVATSTETQYF. The CDR3 DNA sequence: TGTGCCAGCAGCGTAGCTACTAGCACCGAGACCCAGTACTTC.

CDR3 nucleotide sequence: TGTGCCAGCAGCTTAGATAACGAGCAGTACTTC. Translating it yields CASSLDNEQYF. The V gene is TRBV11-2, the J gene TRBJ2-7, with D unclear. V lost 0 bases and J lost 5, with 2 bases in between. CDR3 length: 11 residues. From germline, CDR1 is SGHAT and CDR2 FQNNGV.

J is TRBJ2-1 and V is TRBV5-4, with 8 bases that match TRBD1. In germline, CDR1 is SGHNT, CDR2 YYREEE (reference sequence). CDR3 length: 15 residues. V lost 0 bases, J lost 7 bases, and 6 bases stayed unmatched. Here the CDR3 DNA reads TGTGCCAGCAGCTTGGGAAGGGACAGGATGAATGAGCAGTTCTTC. The encoded protein is CASSLGRDRMNEQFF.

The chain combines TRBV21-1 with TRBJ2-1; no check of the table's D call, TRBD1, against the DNA was made. TRBV21-1 is noted as a pseudogene. The CDR3 loop spans 16 amino acids. The CDR3: CASSKAGRDRDNEQFF. The CDR3 nucleotides read TGTGCCAGCAGCAAAGCCGGACGGGACAGGGACAATGAGCAGTTCTTC.

This clone has just a few counts. CDR3 nucleotide sequence: TGTGCCAGCAGTTCAACCCAGACAGCGGGACCCTACGAGCAGTACTTC. Amino acid sequence: CASSSTQTAGPYEQYF. The V gene is TRBV27, the J gene TRBJ2-7; 7 nucleotides match TRBD2. The CDR3 runs to 16 residues. In germline, CDR1 is MNHEY, CDR2 SMNVEV (reference sequence). J gave up 2 bases and V 4 bases, and 11 bases lay outside the gene matches.

The chain recombines TRBV7-3 with TRBJ2-2, with D maybe TRBD1 (6 bases). Trimming cost V 1 base and J 4 bases, with 13 bases left between them. CDR3 length equals 16 residues. CDR1 and CDR2 from the germline V gene are SGHTA and FQGTGA. As DNA, the CDR3 is TGTGCCAGCAGCTTAATGGGGGCTCTGGGCACCGGGGAGCTGTTTTTT. It yields the protein CASSLMGALGTGELFF.

The chain combines TRBV13 with TRBJ2-5, with TRBD2 identical over 10 bases. The V and J ends lost 0 bases and 1 base, in that order; junction bases with no gene match: 5. The CDR3 totals 17 residues. CDR1 and CDR2 (germline): PRHDT, FYEKMQ (reference sequence). In nucleotides, the CDR3 is TGTGCCAGCAGCTTAGGCCAAGCGGGAGGGCGCCAAGAGACCCAGTACTTC. This encodes CASSLGQAGGRQETQYF.

This chain uses TRBV6-5 with TRBJ2-7; TRBD1 matches at 7 bases. The germline CDR1 and CDR2 sequences are MNHEY and SVGAGI. The CDR3 totals 14 residues. V gave up 5 bases and J gave up 7 bases; unmatched junction bases: 11. The CDR3 region has the DNA TGTGCCAGCAGTCAATCGACAGGGCTAGGGGAGCAGTACTTC. The encoded protein is CASSQSTGLGEQYF.

For the CDR3, the DNA is TGCGCCAGCAGCCAAGATGTAGCGGGGGACTACGAGCAGTACTTC. Translation: CASSQDVAGDYEQYF. The V call is TRBV4-1, the J call TRBJ2-7; 9 bases match TRBD2. The germline gives CDR1 MGHRA, CDR2 YSYEKL. This CDR3 has 15 amino acids. J gave up 3 bases and V 0 bases, and 3 bases lay outside the gene matches.

The chain joins TRBV5-1 to TRBJ2-1; the D gene is possibly TRBD2 (5 bases). The V gene lost 4 bases and the J gene lost 9 bases, with 11 bases spanning the gap. Germline V gene data show CDR1 as SGHRS and CDR2 as YFSETQ. The CDR3 runs to 12 residues. As DNA, the CDR3 is TGCGCCAGCAGCGAGGGAATCAGTGAGCAGTTCTTC. Protein sequence: CASSEGISEQFF.

J is TRBJ2-1 and V is TRBV19, with TRBD1 matching 10 bases. Trimming at V came to 5 bases and at J to 7 bases, leaving 8 bases not matched to a gene. This CDR3 has 15 residues. CDR1 is LNHDA and CDR2 is SQIVND in the germline V gene (reference sequence). The CDR3 bases are TGTGCCAGTAGTCCCCGGGACAGGGGAGGGAATGAGCAGTTCTTC. Its protein is CASSPRDRGGNEQFF.

The chain carries TRBV6-2 or TRBV6-3 and TRBJ2-7; D gene unclear. CDR1 MNHEY and CDR2 SVGEGT come from the germline V gene. This CDR3 is 13 amino acids long. Trimming removed 2 bases at V and 3 bases at J, with 8 bases between. CDR3 bases: TGTGCCAGCAGTTACAGAATAGACTACGAGCAGTACTTC. This translates into CASSYRIDYEQYF.